This TCR beta chain was found in a study of PD-L1 blockade in urothelial cancer. Study-wide background: Each blood sample yielded a median of approximately 140,000 T cells. Study-wide findings and caveats: Blood clones associated with the tumor expanded more at 3 weeks in durable-benefit patients.

In regard to this clone: Its antigen is not known.

Indicated time point: pretreatment peripheral blood. Patient disease was locally advanced or metastatic urothelial carcinoma. TCR analog templates of synthetic origin were spiked into each PCR. Data came from immunoSEQ multiplex PCR; TCRdb stores just in-frame clones and leaves some out. This sample has around 100,000 clones; 90% occur once, and the top ten carry 1.5% to 2%. CDR1 SGHVS and CDR2 FQNEAQ come from the germline V gene. V was clipped by 5 bases and J by 2 bases; unmatched bases: 16. This CDR3 is built from 18 residues. The chain is built from TRBV7-8 and TRBJ2-7, with 9 bases that match TRBD1. This sample comprised PBMCs, obtained around atezolizumab (anti-PD-L1) treatment. The clonotype comes from a man in his sixties with urothelial cancer. CDR3 sequence reads: CASSLFEGAGTGTYEQYF. The CDR3 DNA sequence: TGTGCCAGCAGCCTATTCGAAGGGGCTGGGACAGGGACCTACGAGCAGTACTTC.